Following are 20 T cell receptor beta chains from one sample sequenced in a study of blood T cell repertoires in COVID-19. Data came from immunoSEQ multiplex PCR; TCRdb stores just in-frame clones and leaves some out. The sample holds approximately 92,000 clones, 87% seen once. Sequenced: peripheral blood. The receptors come from an older woman with COVID-19, enrolled during active disease.

Comment on this clone: This specimen includes other DNA sequences encoding the same CDR3. This sequence joins TRBV15 and TRBJ2-2; 8 nucleotides line up with TRBD1. The CDR3 is 14 amino acids. V was clipped by 3 bases and J by 3 bases; unmatched bases: 0. The germline V gene has CDR1 LNHNV and CDR2 YYDKDF (reference sequence). The CDR3 sequence is CATSRDRDTGELFF. Written as DNA, the CDR3 is TGTGCCACCAGCAGGGACAGGGACACCGGGGAGCTGTTTTTT.

The chain has TRBV12-5 and TRBJ1-1; 10 bases map to TRBD1. The CDR3 is 15 amino acids. J was trimmed by 3 bases and V by 7 bases; bases with no gene match: 8. Germline CDR1 reads LGHNT; CDR2 reads FRNRAP. The CDR3 DNA follows: TGTGCTAGTGCCCTCGACAGGGGGCAACACACTGAAGCTTTCTTT. The encoded protein is CASALDRGQHTEAFF.

CDR3 in amino acids: CAIDRGLDGYTF. CDR3 DNA: TGTGCCATCGACAGGGGGCTCGATGGCTACACCTTC. V is TRBV12-3 or TRBV12-4 and J is TRBJ1-2; 10 nucleotides match TRBD1. The CDR3 runs to 12 residues. The V gene end was trimmed by 10 bases and the J gene end by 6 bases; junction bases not matched to a gene: 5.

V and J are TRBV5-1 and TRBJ1-6, with 9 bases identical to TRBD1. The CDR3 is made up of 15 amino acids. CDR1 is SGHRS, CDR2 YFSETQ, per germline. After removal of 4 bases from V and 10 bases from J, the junction contained 9 bases not matched to a gene. The CDR3 loop reads CASSSGGQGESPLHF. The CDR3 nucleotides are TGCGCCAGCAGCAGCGGGGGACAGGGCGAGTCACCCCTCCACTTT.

The gene calls are TRBV7-2 and TRBJ2-5, with TRBD2 as a possible D gene (6 bases). The germline V gene has CDR1 SGHTA and CDR2 FQGNSA. V was trimmed by 3 bases and J by 4 bases, leaving 18 bases between them. The CDR3 runs to 16 residues. The CDR3 nucleotides read TGTGCCAGCAGCTTGGGGACTTCACTTAGCGGAGAGACCCAGTACTTC. It yields the protein CASSLGTSLSGETQYF.

This chain uses TRBV18 with TRBJ2-7, with 7 bases that match TRBD1. CDR3 length: 15 residues. CDR1 and CDR2 (germline): KGHSH, LQKENI. Trimming removed 3 bases from V and 0 bases from J; junction bases left unmatched: 5. CDR3 protein: CASSPGTAISYEQYF. Here the CDR3 DNA reads TGTGCCAGCTCACCGGGGACAGCCATCTCCTACGAGCAGTACTTC.

The rearrangement links TRBV13 to TRBJ1-1, with 8 bases fitting TRBD1. The V and J ends lost 1 base and 9 bases, in that order; junction bases with no gene match: 7. The CDR3 runs 14 residues. Germline CDR1 reads PRHDT; CDR2 reads FYEKMQ (reference sequence). The CDR3 reads CASSLATGGLQAFF. In nucleotides, the CDR3 is TGTGCCAGCAGCTTAGCTACAGGGGGTCTCCAAGCTTTCTTT.

The chain couples TRBV10-3 to TRBJ1-5; unclear D gene. In germline, CDR1 is ENHRY, CDR2 SYGVKD. V was shortened by 6 bases and J by 1 base, with 10 bases between the two germline ends. This CDR3 is 14 amino acids long. The CDR3 is CAISTRGSNQPQHF. CDR3 in DNA: TGTGCCATCAGCACCCGGGGAAGCAATCAGCCCCAGCATTTT.

The chain joins TRBV6-2 or TRBV6-3 to TRBJ1-6; 12 bases are a match to TRBD1. The CDR3 sequence is 15 residues long. With 6 bases clipped from V and 10 bases from J, the junction kept 7 bases outside the gene matches. Per germline, CDR1 MNHEY and CDR2 SVGEGT. The CDR3 region is CASSDRDRGHSPLHF. CDR3 bases: TGTGCCAGCAGCGACCGGGACAGGGGGCACTCACCCCTCCACTTT.

CDR3 in DNA: TGTGCCAGCAGCGTAGGCCGGACAGCCCAGAGCTACACCTTC. Protein: CASSVGRTAQSYTF. The V call is TRBV9, the J call TRBJ1-2; D possibly corresponds to TRBD1 (6 bases). Trimming removed 0 bases from V and 9 bases from J, with 15 bases in between. The CDR3 contains 14 residues. CDR1 is SGDLS, CDR2 YYNGEE, per germline.

J is TRBJ2-5 and V is TRBV21-1; the listed D gene, TRBD1, was not tested against the DNA. TRBV21-1 is a known pseudogene. The length of the CDR3 is 13 residues. This CDR3 is CASISGGRETQYF. The CDR3 DNA reads as TGTGCCAGCATCTCAGGGGGGAGGGAGACCCAGTACTTC.

The chain recombines TRBV7-8 with TRBJ2-7; D perhaps matches TRBD2 (6 bases). The CDR3 is 14 amino acids. Looked up from germline, CDR1 is SGHVS and CDR2 is FQNEAQ. V was trimmed by 1 base and J by 3 bases, leaving 10 bases between them. CDR3: CASSLVGGNYEQYF. The CDR3 DNA is TGTGCCAGCAGCTTAGTTGGCGGGAACTACGAGCAGTACTTC.

The chain recombines TRBV12-3 or TRBV12-4 with TRBJ2-5; D gene ambiguous. V shed 8 bases and J shed 0 bases, with 7 bases lying between them. The CDR3 runs 12 residues. The CDR3 sequence: CASGQYQETQYF. DNA for the CDR3: TGTGCCAGCGGCCAATACCAAGAGACCCAGTACTTC.

This chain connects TRBV5-6 to TRBJ2-5, with D perhaps matching TRBD1 (6 bases). Germline CDR1 SGHDT, CDR2 YYEEEE. With 5 bases removed from V and 4 bases from J, the gap between germline ends came to 12 bases. The CDR3 is 13 residues long. The CDR3: CASSSGVSETQYF. The DNA of the CDR3 is TGTGCCAGCAGTTCAGGGGTTTCAGAGACCCAGTACTTC.

The chain combines TRBV7-6 with TRBJ2-4; D is unclear. The germline CDR1 and CDR2 sequences are SGHVS and FNYEAQ. The CDR3 extends over 10 amino acids. V was trimmed by 4 bases and J by 12 bases, leaving 7 bases between them. The DNA for the CDR3 is TGTGCCAGCAGCTGCGAGAGTCAGTACTTC. It translates to CASSCESQYF.

The V and J genes are TRBV11-2 and TRBJ1-2, with D uncertain. The CDR3 has 14 amino acids. The germline V and J ends were trimmed by 5 bases and 7 bases, with 17 bases remaining between them. The germline gives CDR1 SGHAT, CDR2 FQNNGV. In nucleotides, the CDR3 is TGTGCCAGCAGCGCCGGTTGGGGTCGGGGTGGCTACACCTTC. It is translated as CASSAGWGRGGYTF.

This chain links TRBV4-3 with TRBJ1-4, with 9 bases matching TRBD1. The V gene's germline CDR1 is LGHNA and CDR2 YSLEER. This CDR3 is 17 amino acids long. V was pared by 4 bases and J by 8 bases, with 14 bases of the junction left unmatched. The CDR3 is CASSLDPPGQGNEKLFF. As DNA, the CDR3 is TGCGCCAGCAGCCTTGATCCTCCGGGACAGGGAAACGAAAAACTGTTTTTT.

This clone has just one count. This rearrangement joins TRBV28 to TRBJ2-7; D is possibly TRBD2 (5 bases). The CDR3 length is 16 residues. Germline assignment: CDR1 MDHEN and CDR2 SYDVKM. V dropped 6 bases and J dropped 2 bases, with 20 bases sitting between them. The CDR3 coding sequence is TGTGCCAGCAGCCCGCCCCTGGCGGGTAGGCCCTACGAGCAGTACTTC. Its translation: CASSPPLAGRPYEQYF.

V and J are TRBV20-1 and TRBJ2-5; TRBD2 agrees at 10 bases. V was clipped by 3 bases and J by 3 bases; unmatched bases: 4. The V gene's germline CDR1 is DFQATT and CDR2 SNEGSKA (reference sequence). This CDR3 has 14 amino acids. CDR3 nucleotides: TGCAGTGCTAGTATAGGACTAGCGGAAGAGACCCAGTACTTC. This gives the protein CSASIGLAEETQYF.

J is TRBJ2-1 and V is TRBV6-2 or TRBV6-3; D is ambiguous. Trimming left V 4 bases short and J 4 bases short, with 5 bases between. This CDR3 is built from 12 residues. In germline, CDR1 is MNHEY, CDR2 SVGEGT. The CDR3 bases are TGTGCCAGCAGTTTGACATACAATGAGCAGTTCTTC. Protein product: CASSLTYNEQFF.